This entry lists 23 T cell receptor beta chains sequenced from one sample in a study of shared clonotypes between healthy human individuals. Assay used: immunoSEQ multiplex PCR; TCRdb lists only in-frame clones, some missing. This sample has about 680,000 clones, with 55% to 85% found just once. The specimen sequenced was memory CD4+ T cells sorted from blood. Stated subset: CD45RA-negative fraction. All receptors come from a woman in her thirties in good health.

This chain connects TRBV28 to TRBJ2-2; unclear D gene. Germline CDR1 reads MDHEN; CDR2 reads SYDVKM. The CDR3 covers 13 residues. In nucleotides, the CDR3 is TGTGCAATTAAGTCCGCGAACACCGGGGAGCTGTTTTTT. Protein product: CAIKSANTGELFF.

This clone showed up just once. CDR3 sequence (DNA): TGCGCCAGCAGCGGACCTGAGGCTGGCCCTTCCTACGAGCAGTACTTC. The encoded protein is CASSGPEAGPSYEQYF. This chain joins TRBV10-2 and TRBJ2-7, with D unclear. Looked up from germline, CDR1 is WSHSY and CDR2 is SAAADI. With 6 bases removed from V and 1 base from J, the gap between germline ends came to 19 bases. The CDR3 contains 16 residues.

The chain uses TRBV7-2 and TRBJ2-7; 8 bases align to TRBD2. V shed 1 base, J shed 6 bases, and the junction held 8 bases outside the gene matches. This CDR3 region has 15 residues. Germline V lookup: CDR1 SGHTA, CDR2 FQGNSA. The CDR3: CASSLGTSGLLEQYF. As DNA, the CDR3 is TGTGCCAGCAGCTTAGGTACTAGCGGCCTGCTCGAGCAGTACTTC.

The rearrangement links TRBV14 to TRBJ2-1, with TRBD2 as a possible D gene (5 bases). The V end was cut by 5 bases, the J end by 2 bases, with 19 bases between. Germline assignment: CDR1 SGHDN and CDR2 FVKESK. The CDR3 is 17 residues long. This chain's CDR3 is CASSDPLSGKTYNEQFF. The CDR3 DNA reads TGTGCCAGCAGCGACCCCCTGAGCGGAAAGACCTACAATGAGCAGTTCTTC.

This chain links TRBV27 with TRBJ2-7, with 7 bases fitting TRBD2. The V gene end was trimmed by 3 bases and the J gene end by 0 bases; junction bases not matched to a gene: 11. The CDR3 sequence is 17 residues long. Germline loops: CDR1 MNHEY, CDR2 SMNVEV (reference sequence). In DNA form, the CDR3 reads TGTGCCAGCAGTTTCTCGGCGGGAGAACTCCCCTCCTACGAGCAGTACTTC. It specifies CASSFSAGELPSYEQYF.

This chain links TRBV19 with TRBJ2-1, with TRBD1 matching over 7 bases. V was pared by 4 bases and J by 8 bases, with 11 bases of the junction left unmatched. This CDR3 contains 15 residues. Looked up from germline, CDR1 is LNHDA and CDR2 is SQIVND (reference sequence). For the CDR3, the DNA is TGTGCCAGTAGTAAAGTGGGGACAGATTCCTATGAGCAGTTCTTC. Its protein product is CASSKVGTDSYEQFF.

The chain is built from TRBV27 and TRBJ2-1; D is unresolved. The germline V gene encodes CDR1 MNHEY and CDR2 SMNVEV (reference sequence). The ends were cut back, 8 bases at V and 1 base at J, with 6 bases in the middle. The CDR3 runs to 12 residues. The CDR3, as DNA: TGTGCCAGCGCACAGTCCTACAATGAGCAGTTCTTC. Translation gives CASAQSYNEQFF.

The CDR3 is CASSEAPGVPHEQYF. The CDR3 DNA sequence: TGTGCCAGCAGTGAAGCCCCGGGAGTCCCCCACGAGCAGTACTTC. J is TRBJ2-7 and V is TRBV6-1; D is possibly TRBD2 (6 bases). V lost 0 bases, J lost 5 bases, and 14 bases lay in between. The germline gives CDR1 MNHNS, CDR2 SASEGT. The CDR3 extends over 15 amino acids.

This chain connects TRBV6-1 to TRBJ2-3; possible D gene TRBD1, 5 bases. Trimming removed 4 bases from V and 10 bases from J, with 21 bases in between. Per germline, CDR1 MNHNS and CDR2 SASEGT. The CDR3 has 15 residues. CDR3 protein: CASSVRLMGRESQYF. The CDR3 bases are TGTGCCAGCAGTGTAAGGCTAATGGGGCGTGAGTCGCAGTATTTT.

This chain links TRBV4-2 with TRBJ1-5; maybe TRBD1 (5 bases). The CDR3 has 15 amino acids. Germline assignment: CDR1 LGHNA and CDR2 YNFKEQ. Trimming took off 3 bases at V and 0 bases at J, with 9 bases between the two ends. This CDR3 is CASSQVQDSNQPQHF. The CDR3 DNA reads TGTGCCAGCAGCCAGGTACAGGATAGCAATCAGCCCCAGCATTTT.

This rearrangement joins TRBV10-1 to TRBJ2-3; possibly TRBD1 for D (6 bases). With 5 bases removed from V and 2 bases from J, the gap between germline ends came to 14 bases. CDR1 WNHNN and CDR2 SYGVQD come from the germline V gene (reference sequence). The CDR3 length is 15 residues. The CDR3 is CASSRGGTHTDTQYF. In DNA, the CDR3 is TGCGCCAGCAGTAGAGGGGGAACTCACACAGATACGCAGTATTTT.

This sequence joins TRBV19 and TRBJ2-7; TRBD1 aligns across 8 bases. Germline V gives CDR1 LNHDA, CDR2 SQIVND (reference sequence). The junction had 7 bases not matched to a gene; V was cut back by 5 bases and J by 7 bases. The CDR3 is 13 amino acids. CDR3 loop: CASSETGAGEQYF. The CDR3, as DNA: TGTGCCAGTAGTGAGACAGGGGCGGGAGAGCAGTACTTC.

The chain carries TRBV19 and TRBJ1-5; no clear D. Trimming left V 5 bases short and J 0 bases short, with 11 bases between. The germline V gene has CDR1 LNHDA and CDR2 SQIVND (reference sequence). There are 15 residues in the CDR3. The CDR3 sequence: CASSSQRHSNQPQHF. The DNA of the CDR3 is TGTGCCAGTAGTTCACAGAGGCATAGCAATCAGCCCCAGCATTTT. The full variable domain, in which reference TRBV19 and TRBJ1-5 provide the parts outside the CDR3, is DGGITQSPKYLFRKEGQNVTLSCEQNLNHDAMYWYRQDPGQGLRLIYYSQIVNDFQKGDIAEGYSVSREKKESFPLTVTSAQKNPTAFYLCASSSQRHSNQPQHFGDGTRLSIL.

CDR3 in DNA: TGTGCCTACAGGGTGGGGGCCTACGAGCAGTACTTC. Amino acids: CAYRVGAYEQYF. The chain combines TRBV30 with TRBJ2-7; TRBD1 might be the D (6 bases). V was clipped by 7 bases and J by 2 bases, with 12 bases between them. CDR1 and CDR2 from the germline V gene are GTSNPN and SVGIG (reference sequence). The length of the CDR3 is 12 residues. Looking up the rest from reference TRBV30 and TRBJ2-7 gives the full variable domain: SQTIHQWPATLVQPVGSPLSLECTVEGTSNPNLYWYRQAAGRGLQLLFYSVGIGQISSEVPQNLSASRPQDRQFILSSKKLLLSDSGFYLCAYRVGAYEQYFGPGTRLTVT.

The CDR3 coding sequence is TGCGCCAGCAGCCAGGAGCGGGAGCTAGGCTCTGGGGCCAACGTCCTGACTTTC. Translating it yields CASSQERELGSGANVLTF. The V call is TRBV4-1, the J call TRBJ2-6, with 8 bases that match TRBD2. The CDR3 consists of 18 residues. Germline V gene data show CDR1 as MGHRA and CDR2 as YSYEKL. Trimming removed 3 bases from V and 0 bases from J; junction bases left unmatched: 7.

The chain joins TRBV18 to TRBJ1-2; no definite D call. The V and J ends lost 10 bases and 8 bases respectively, with 17 bases between them. Germline CDR1 and CDR2: KGHSH and LQKENI. The CDR3 runs 12 residues. The chain's CDR3 is CATAPEIGGYTF. The CDR3, as DNA: TGTGCCACCGCACCGGAGATCGGGGGCTACACCTTC.

This clone came up many times. The V call is TRBV27, the J call TRBJ2-2; 8 nucleotides match TRBD2. Germline CDR1 MNHEY, CDR2 SMNVEV (reference sequence). V lost 8 bases, J lost 4 bases, and 9 bases stayed unmatched. This CDR3 is 15 amino acids long. The CDR3 DNA sequence: TGTGCCAGCCGGGAGGGACTAGGGGGCACCGGGGAGCTGTTTTTT. Amino acid sequence: CASREGLGGTGELFF.

This clone is a singleton in its sample. The CDR3 loop reads CASSSPPFGGRPNTQYF. The CDR3 region has the DNA TGTGCCAGCAGTTCACCCCCTTTCGGAGGGAGGCCGAATACGCAGTATTTT. V is TRBV28 and J is TRBJ2-3, with D maybe TRBD2 (6 bases). CDR3 length equals 17 residues. Trimming stripped 4 bases from V and 7 bases from J, with 24 bases between. From germline, CDR1 is MDHEN and CDR2 SYDVKM.

This sequence joins TRBV7-9 and TRBJ1-4; D is possibly TRBD1 (6 bases). V was cut by 5 bases and J by 10 bases, with 23 bases left in between. Germline V gene sequence: CDR1 SEHNR, CDR2 FQNEAQ (reference sequence). This CDR3 has 16 residues. CDR3 amino acids: CASSADPGQGSGKLFF. CDR3 coding DNA: TGTGCCAGCAGCGCTGACCCGGGACAAGGAAGCGGAAAACTGTTTTTT.

V is TRBV7-6 and J is TRBJ2-3; perhaps TRBD2 as D (6 bases). The germline V and J ends were trimmed by 8 bases and 4 bases, with 16 bases remaining between them. This CDR3 has 14 amino acids. Germline assignment: CDR1 SGHVS and CDR2 FNYEAQ. CDR3 region: CASARREQSDTQYF. CDR3 in DNA: TGTGCCAGCGCGCGACGGGAGCAGTCAGATACGCAGTATTTT.

The chain employs TRBV6-1 and TRBJ1-2; D perhaps matches TRBD1 (5 bases). The V end lost 7 bases, the J end lost 4 bases, and 13 bases lay between the germline ends. CDR1 MNHNS and CDR2 SASEGT come from the germline V gene. This CDR3 is built from 13 residues. CDR3 nucleotide sequence: TGTGCCAGCACTGCGTGGGGACCCTATGGCTACACCTTC. It translates to CASTAWGPYGYTF.

The rearrangement links TRBV7-9 to TRBJ1-3, with 8 bases lining up with TRBD1. CDR3 length: 15 amino acids. With V trimmed by 3 bases and J by 8 bases, 9 bases remained unmatched. The germline CDR1 and CDR2 sequences are SEHNR and FQNEAQ (reference sequence). The CDR3 loop reads CASSFQGASMDTIYF. CDR3 coding DNA: TGTGCCAGCAGCTTTCAGGGGGCCAGTATGGACACCATATATTTT.

The CDR3: CSVRTGWGTDTQYF. The CDR3 DNA follows: TGCAGCGTTAGGACTGGATGGGGCACAGATACGCAGTATTTT. The chain combines TRBV29-1 with TRBJ2-3; the D gene is possibly TRBD2 (5 bases). This CDR3 is built from 14 residues. With 5 bases removed from V and 1 base from J, the gap between germline ends came to 13 bases. Germline lookup yields CDR1 SQVTM and CDR2 ANQGSEA.